The subject of this entry is one T cell receptor beta chain. Authors' data handling: Nucleated cell number was recorded as an estimate derived from reference gene primer amplification. The table came from immunoSEQ multiplex PCR; TCRdb's copy has only in-frame clones and leaves some out. That table is the source of V, J and clone size, and D and trimming were worked out from the DNA. The sample carries some 160,000 clones, around three quarters recorded once. The V gene lost 7 bases and the J gene lost 1 base, with 10 bases spanning the gap. The CDR3 is 13 residues long. From germline, CDR1 is SNHLY and CDR2 FYNNEI. The entry originates in a study of blood T cell repertoires in COVID-19. Turning to the study itself: The study drew acute and convalescent COVID-19 samples from the United States, Italy and Spain. The analysed material was cDNA or gDNA that came from T cells, B-cell-depleted T cells, or PBMCs.

The sequenced material came from peripheral blood. This chain connects TRBV2 to TRBJ1-1, with D unclear. This TCR was sampled from a man aged 70 or older with active or convalescent COVID-19. This chain's CDR3 is CASTLSGNTEAFF. CDR3 nucleotide sequence: TGTGCCAGCACGCTGTCCGGGAACACTGAAGCTTTCTTT.